The next 9 T cell receptor beta chains were all read from a single sample in a study of T cell clonotyping in hematopoietic cell transplantation. The time point denotes: recipient sample about 28 days before transplant, after cytoreduction. Only in-frame clones appear in the TCRdb table, and some are missing; sequencing was by immunoSEQ multiplex PCR. The table records thousands of clones, around 80% of them present only once. This specimen was peripheral blood mononuclear cells, taken before stem cell transplant. The source of these receptors is a woman in her fifties or sixties with acute myeloid leukemia. Some clones in this sample may be carry-over from other donors' samples.

The chain is built from TRBV7-8 and TRBJ1-1; no firm D call. The CDR3 is made up of 14 amino acids. The V end was cut by 1 base, the J end by 0 bases, with 6 bases between. Germline assignment: CDR1 SGHVS and CDR2 FQNEAQ. In nucleotides, the CDR3 is TGTGCCAGCAGCTTAGGGCGTCTGAACACTGAAGCTTTCTTT. Its protein is CASSLGRLNTEAFF.

The J gene is TRBJ2-3, the V gene TRBV4-1; 7 positions match TRBD2. Germline CDR1 is MGHRA and CDR2 is YSYEKL. J gave up 1 base and V 4 bases, and 8 bases lay outside the gene matches. The CDR3 runs to 16 residues. The DNA for the CDR3 is TGCGCCAGCAGCCGACAAAGCGGGGTAGGCACAGATACGCAGTATTTT. Protein sequence: CASSRQSGVGTDTQYF.

The rearrangement uses TRBV28 and TRBJ1-5; 10 nucleotides agree with TRBD1. V was clipped by 4 bases and J by 8 bases; unmatched bases: 5. The CDR3 is 14 residues long. The germline V gene has CDR1 MDHEN and CDR2 SYDVKM. In nucleotides, the CDR3 is TGTGCCAGCAGTTCAGGGACAGGGGTAAAGCCCCAGCATTTT. Its translation: CASSSGTGVKPQHF.

The chain is built from TRBV27 and TRBJ2-7; D is perhaps TRBD2 (5 bases). Trimming shortened V by 7 bases and J by 0 bases, and 7 bases separated the two germline ends. This CDR3 has 12 amino acids. The V gene's germline CDR1 is MNHEY and CDR2 SMNVEV (reference sequence). In DNA, the CDR3 is TGTGCCAGCATGGGGAGCTCCTACGAGCAGTACTTC. It codes for CASMGSSYEQYF.

The chain carries TRBV7-8 and TRBJ1-1; maybe TRBD1 (5 bases). Deletions cut 3 bases from V and 0 bases from J, with 8 bases between. This CDR3 comprises 14 residues. Germline V gene data show CDR1 as SGHVS and CDR2 as FQNEAQ. In nucleotides, the CDR3 is TGTGCCAGCAGCTTTCGGGGCTTGAACACTGAAGCTTTCTTT. Its protein is CASSFRGLNTEAFF. The variable domain in full, completed from reference TRBV7-8 and TRBJ1-1, reads GAGVSQSPRYKVAKRGQDVALRCDPISGHVSLFWYQQALGQGPEFLTYFQNEAQLDKSGLPSDRFFAERPEGSVSTLKIQRTQQEDSAVYLCASSFRGLNTEAFFGQGTRLTVV.

The chain employs TRBV6-1 and TRBJ1-2, with D unclear. The germline V and J ends were trimmed by 8 bases and 7 bases, with 17 bases remaining between them. The CDR3 has 13 residues. Germline CDR1 is MNHNS and CDR2 is SASEGT. This CDR3 is CASSRPALSGYTF. In nucleotides, the CDR3 is TGTGCCAGCTCTCGACCGGCCCTGTCTGGCTACACCTTC.

This sequence joins TRBV7-2 and TRBJ1-2; TRBD1 agrees at 8 bases. This CDR3 is built from 13 residues. The ends lost 5 bases at V and 4 bases at J; junction bases unmatched: 3. Looked up from germline, CDR1 is SGHTA and CDR2 is FQGNSA. CDR3 amino acids: CASSTGQGYGYTF. The CDR3 nucleotides read TGTGCCAGCAGCACTGGACAGGGCTATGGCTACACCTTC.

A few counts support this clone. The chain employs TRBV30 and TRBJ2-3, with a possible D match to TRBD2 (6 bases). The CDR3 totals 13 residues. From germline, CDR1 is GTSNPN and CDR2 SVGIG (reference sequence). Trimming pared 3 bases from V and 7 bases from J, leaving 14 bases between. The DNA for the CDR3 is TGTGCCTGGAGACGTATAGGCGGGAATACGCAGTATTTT. Translation gives CAWRRIGGNTQYF.

This clone appeared a single time. The J gene is TRBJ1-2, the V gene TRBV9, with 8 positions matching TRBD1. The CDR3 length is 14 residues. Germline V CDR1 and CDR2: SGDLS, YYNGEE. V lost 4 bases to trimming and J lost 4 bases; unmatched junction nucleotides: 6. In DNA, the CDR3 is TGTGCCAGCAGCCGGGCCCAGGGGGCCTATGGCTACACCTTC. It codes for CASSRAQGAYGYTF.